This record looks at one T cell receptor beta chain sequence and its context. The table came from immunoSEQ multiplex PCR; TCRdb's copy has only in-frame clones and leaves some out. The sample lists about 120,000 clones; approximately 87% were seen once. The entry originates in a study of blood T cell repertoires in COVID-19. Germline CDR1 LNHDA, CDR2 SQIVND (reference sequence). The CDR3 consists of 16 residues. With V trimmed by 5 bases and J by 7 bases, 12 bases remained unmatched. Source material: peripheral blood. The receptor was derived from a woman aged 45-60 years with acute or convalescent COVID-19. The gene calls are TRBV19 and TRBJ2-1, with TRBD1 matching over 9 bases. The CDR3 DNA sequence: TGTGCCAGTAGTCGCCCTGGGGACAGGGTGTTAAATGAGCAGTTCTTC. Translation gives CASSRPGDRVLNEQFF. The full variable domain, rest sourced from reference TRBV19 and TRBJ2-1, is DGGITQSPKYLFRKEGQNVTLSCEQNLNHDAMYWYRQDPGQGLRLIYYSQIVNDFQKGDIAEGYSVSREKKESFPLTVTSAQKNPTAFYLCASSRPGDRVLNEQFFGPGTRLTVL.